The 21 T cell receptor beta chains reported below all come from one sample, sequenced in a study of Ad26.COV2.S vaccination and SARS-CoV-2 variants. Sequenced by immunoSEQ multiplex PCR; TCRdb stores in-frame clones only, minus some. The table shows about 420,000 clones, with 88% occurring only once. The treatment here: 19 received Ad26.COV2.S at low or high dose, single or two shots; about five received placebo; per-sample allocation not given. Day 63 following the first vaccine or placebo injection was when the samples were taken. The sample consisted of peripheral blood, taken in a trial of Ad26.COV2.S vaccine versus placebo. The receptor source for this set is a person between 18 and 59 years old who received the Ad26.COV2.S COVID-19 vaccine or a placebo.

This sequence joins TRBV10-1 and TRBJ1-1; D gene uncertain. This CDR3 spans 15 amino acids. Per germline, CDR1 WNHNN and CDR2 SYGVQD (reference sequence). The germline V and J ends were trimmed by 4 bases and 1 base, with 13 bases remaining between them. CDR3 coding DNA: TGCGCCAGCAGTGTAAGGCTGGGTTCGAACACTGAAGCTTTCTTT. Amino acid sequence: CASSVRLGSNTEAFF.

This clone was observed once. The chain employs TRBV30 and TRBJ1-6, with D possibly TRBD1 on 5 matching bases. Germline V CDR1 and CDR2: GTSNPN, SVGIG (reference sequence). The germline V and J ends were trimmed by 5 bases and 9 bases, with 14 bases remaining between them. The CDR3 consists of 13 residues. CDR3 sequence (DNA): TGTGCCTGGGCGGGACCCCCAAGTTCACCCCTCCACTTT. Translated: CAWAGPPSSPLHF.

V and J are TRBV7-2 and TRBJ2-7; 7 positions agree with TRBD1. This CDR3 is built from 17 residues. V lost 6 bases and J lost 4; bases outside the gene matches: 18. Germline assignment: CDR1 SGHTA and CDR2 FQGNSA. The CDR3 DNA reads TGTGCCAGCAGTATACAAAGGGGGCTCGGCGCATATTACGAGCAGTACTTC. Its translation: CASSIQRGLGAYYEQYF.

This chain uses TRBV19 with TRBJ1-1; D gene unclear. Per germline, CDR1 LNHDA and CDR2 SQIVND (reference sequence). V was clipped by 0 bases and J by 6 bases, with 8 bases between them. The CDR3 spans 13 residues. Here the CDR3 reads CASSIDRTAEAFF. CDR3 in DNA: TGTGCCAGTAGTATAGACCGCACCGCTGAAGCTTTCTTT.

This clone appeared once. The chain joins TRBV10-1 to TRBJ2-1; 8 positions match TRBD1. Germline trimming cut 0 bases from V and 7 bases from J; bases unmatched to any gene: 8. Germline V gives CDR1 WNHNN, CDR2 SYGVQD (reference sequence). This CDR3 region has 16 residues. This CDR3 reads CASSESLTGGWNEQFF. CDR3 DNA: TGCGCCAGCAGTGAGTCGCTCACAGGGGGTTGGAATGAGCAGTTCTTC.

The rearrangement joins TRBV25-1 to TRBJ2-5; possible D gene TRBD1, 5 bases. With 3 bases removed from V and 2 bases from J, the gap between germline ends came to 16 bases. Germline V CDR1 and CDR2: MGHDK, SYGVNS. This CDR3 region has 16 residues. The CDR3 sequence is CASSDLTVWVQETQYF. In DNA, the CDR3 is TGTGCCAGCAGTGACCTGACAGTCTGGGTGCAAGAGACCCAGTACTTC.

The CDR3 DNA follows: TGTGCCACCAGCAGATACAATGAGCAGTTCTTC. Protein product: CATSRYNEQFF. The chain combines TRBV15 with TRBJ2-1; no clear D. Germline CDR1 is LNHNV and CDR2 is YYDKDF (reference sequence). Trimming removed 2 bases from V and 4 bases from J, with 0 bases in between. The length of the CDR3 is 11 residues.

The chain uses TRBV12-3 or TRBV12-4 and TRBJ2-7; tentative D call: TRBD2 (5 bases). The V gene lost 3 bases and the J gene lost 5 bases, with 11 bases spanning the gap. The CDR3 spans 13 residues. The CDR3 DNA sequence: TGTGCCAGCAGTTTGAGCGGTCGTCACGAGCAGTACTTC. Protein: CASSLSGRHEQYF.

The genes are TRBV5-1 and TRBJ1-1, with a tentative D call TRBD1 (5 bases). Germline CDR1 and CDR2: SGHRS and YFSETQ. CDR3 length equals 15 residues. V gave up 4 bases and J gave up 2 bases, with 15 bases separating them. CDR3 coding DNA: TGCGCCAGCAGCGGATTACCCAGGGAAAACACTGAAGCTTTCTTT. Translation: CASSGLPRENTEAFF.

A word on this clone: One end of the junction varies from germline; a read error may be responsible. This chain links TRBV6-2 or TRBV6-3 with TRBJ2-1; D is possibly TRBD1 (5 bases). The CDR3 runs 14 residues. Looked up from germline, CDR1 is MNHEY and CDR2 is SVGEGT. CDR3 coding DNA: TGTGCCAGCAGTTACGGGCAGGGCTACTATGAGCAGTTCTTC. This translates into CASSYGQGYYEQFF.

The chain recombines TRBV2 with TRBJ2-5; D tentatively reads TRBD1 or TRBD2 (6 bases each). This CDR3 is 14 amino acids long. Trimming took 8 bases from V and 3 from J, leaving 16 bases between them. The germline V gene has CDR1 SNHLY and CDR2 FYNNEI. Written as DNA, the CDR3 is TGTGCCAGCTACGCATTAGGGGGGAAAGAGACCCAGTACTTC. Its translation is CASYALGGKETQYF.

The chain is built from TRBV27 and TRBJ1-2; D unresolved. The CDR3 runs to 15 residues. Between the trimmed V and J ends, which lost 4 bases and 0 bases, there was a span of 12 bases. Germline V gene data show CDR1 as MNHEY and CDR2 as SMNVEV (reference sequence). Here the CDR3 DNA reads TGTGCCAGCAGTTCCGCTTCAGGAACTAACTATGGCTACACCTTC. This gives the protein CASSSASGTNYGYTF.

The V and J genes are TRBV9 and TRBJ2-3; a possible D gene is TRBD1 (6 bases). CDR1 and CDR2 from the germline V gene are SGDLS and YYNGEE. Deletions cut 3 bases from V and 0 bases from J, with 14 bases between. The CDR3 runs 16 residues. The CDR3 region has the DNA TGTGCCAGCAGCGAACAGGGAGTAATTAGCACAGATACGCAGTATTTT. Protein: CASSEQGVISTDTQYF.

V and J are TRBV3-1 (or the pseudogene TRBV3-2) and TRBJ2-2; the D is unclear. CDR3 length: 16 residues. CDR1 LGHDT and CDR2 YNNKEL come from the germline V gene (reference sequence). The V end was cut by 1 base, the J end by 2 bases, with 11 bases between. The CDR3: CASSQVGPSNTGELFF. The CDR3 DNA follows: TGTGCCAGCAGCCAAGTGGGCCCAAGTAACACCGGGGAGCTGTTTTTT.

The chain couples TRBV19 to TRBJ1-3, with TRBD1 matching over 7 bases. CDR1 is LNHDA, CDR2 SQIVND, per germline (reference sequence). J gave up 6 bases and V 5 bases, and 13 bases lay outside the gene matches. The CDR3 totals 16 residues. DNA for the CDR3: TGTGCCAGTAGTCCCAGGGGGAAATCAAAGGTAAACACCATATATTTT. Amino acids: CASSPRGKSKVNTIYF.

V usage is TRBV29-1 and J usage is TRBJ2-1; 7 bases align to TRBD1. The CDR3 length is 17 residues. Looked up from germline, CDR1 is SQVTM and CDR2 is ANQGSEA. J gave up 0 bases and V 4 bases, and 12 bases lay outside the gene matches. In nucleotides, the CDR3 is TGCAGCGTTGGGGCAGGGGGTGATCCGAGCTCCTACAATGAGCAGTTCTTC. It is translated as CSVGAGGDPSSYNEQFF.

The V gene is TRBV7-6, the J gene TRBJ2-2, with 11 positions matching TRBD1. The germline CDR1 and CDR2 sequences are SGHVS and FNYEAQ. The V gene end was trimmed by 2 bases and the J gene end by 5 bases; junction bases not matched to a gene: 4. This CDR3 is 16 amino acids long. CDR3 sequence reads: CASSLQGTGGTGELFF. DNA for the CDR3: TGTGCCAGCAGCTTACAAGGGACAGGGGGTACCGGGGAGCTGTTTTTT.

The chain uses TRBV5-4 and TRBJ2-5; TRBD2 might be the D (5 bases). CDR3 size: 15 residues. Germline values: CDR1 SGHNT, CDR2 YYREEE (reference sequence). V lost 0 bases to trimming and J lost 2 bases, with 11 bases between them. The CDR3 region is CASSLAGERQETQYF. The CDR3 DNA reads TGTGCCAGCAGCTTGGCCGGGGAAAGGCAAGAGACCCAGTACTTC.

The chain combines TRBV12-3 or TRBV12-4 with TRBJ2-1; D possibly uses TRBD1 or TRBD2 (5 bases each). The V and J ends lost 4 bases and 6 bases respectively, with 10 bases between them. CDR3 length: 13 residues. CDR3 protein: CASSSGAPNEQFF. In nucleotides, the CDR3 is TGTGCCAGCAGTTCCGGGGCGCCCAATGAGCAGTTCTTC.

This clone was counted only a few times. Other nucleotide sequences from this sample produce the same CDR3. Written as DNA, the CDR3 is TGTGCCAGCTCCCCCGGGCCGGCTAACTATGGCTACACCTTC. Its protein is CASSPGPANYGYTF. The genes are TRBV7-3 and TRBJ1-2; D gene ambiguous. Germline V gene data show CDR1 as SGHTA and CDR2 as FQGTGA. V lost 8 bases and J lost 0, with 13 bases in between. The CDR3 sequence is 14 residues long.

This chain links TRBV5-5 with TRBJ2-7; possibly TRBD1 for D (7 bases). The V gene lost 2 bases and the J gene lost 5 bases, with 14 bases spanning the gap. Germline CDR1 is SGHKS and CDR2 is YYEKEE (reference sequence). This CDR3 region has 14 residues. The CDR3 nucleotides read TGTGCCAGCAGCTTTGGATCAGGGGGGAACGAGCAGTACTTC. As protein: CASSFGSGGNEQYF.